This entry lists 17 T cell receptor beta chains sequenced from one sample in a study of T cells in localized non-small cell lung cancer. This table comes from immunoSEQ multiplex PCR, and its TCRdb copy is limited to in-frame clones, with some not included. The data contain roughly 24,000 clones, 81% of them seen just once; the ten biggest clones take up about 9.6%. The specimen was peripheral blood, collected before any cancer treatment. These TCRs come from a man between 40 and 69 years old with stage III squamous cell lung carcinoma.

The chain recombines TRBV18 with TRBJ2-2; D uncertain. The CDR3 contains 14 residues. V lost 2 bases, J lost 0 bases, and 4 bases lay in between. CDR1 and CDR2 (germline): KGHSH, LQKENI. The CDR3 reads CASSPGANTGELFF. In DNA, the CDR3 is TGTGCCAGCTCACCAGGGGCGAACACCGGGGAGCTGTTTTTT.

This clone occurred a few times. The V gene is TRBV29-1, the J gene TRBJ1-4; D perhaps matches TRBD1 (5 bases). The ends were cut back, 4 bases at V and 3 bases at J, with 9 bases in the middle. CDR1 SQVTM and CDR2 ANQGSEA come from the germline V gene. The CDR3 has 13 residues. The CDR3 here is CSVGGTANEKLFF. The CDR3, as DNA: TGCAGCGTTGGTGGGACGGCTAATGAAAAACTGTTTTTT.

This chain connects TRBV6-1 to TRBJ2-3; TRBD2 is a possible D gene (5 bases). V was trimmed by 5 bases and J by 4 bases, leaving 7 bases between them. This CDR3 comprises 12 residues. Germline CDR1 MNHNS, CDR2 SASEGT. The CDR3: CASSFGADTQYF. DNA of the CDR3: TGTGCCAGCAGTTTCGGGGCAGATACGCAGTATTTT.

Only a few counts were recorded for this clone. V usage is TRBV9 and J usage is TRBJ1-3; D might be TRBD1 (5 bases). V lost 0 bases to trimming and J lost 4 bases, with 14 bases between them. Germline V gene data show CDR1 as SGDLS and CDR2 as YYNGEE. The CDR3 is 16 residues long. The CDR3: CASSVDQGATGNTIYF. DNA of the CDR3: TGTGCCAGCAGCGTAGACCAGGGCGCTACCGGAAACACCATATATTTT.

V and J are TRBV27 and TRBJ1-2; D unresolved. The CDR3 has 14 residues. The V gene's germline CDR1 is MNHEY and CDR2 SMNVEV (reference sequence). Trimming took off 3 bases at V and 10 bases at J, with 18 bases between the two ends. The CDR3: CASSLQPATGDYTF. The CDR3 coding sequence is TGTGCCAGCAGTTTGCAGCCGGCGACGGGTGACTACACCTTC.

The V call is TRBV7-3, the J call TRBJ1-5; possibly TRBD1 for D (5 bases). Germline V gene lookup returns CDR1 SGHTA and CDR2 FQGTGA. This CDR3 comprises 15 residues. Trimming took 9 bases from V and 3 from J, leaving 18 bases between them. The CDR3 region is CASPSPGPNNQPQHF. The CDR3 nucleotides are TGTGCCAGTCCATCTCCGGGACCGAACAATCAGCCCCAGCATTTT.

The rearrangement links TRBV19 to TRBJ2-7, with 8 nucleotides matching TRBD1. This CDR3 is 15 amino acids long. J gave up 2 bases and V 8 bases, and 11 bases lay outside the gene matches. Germline CDR1 and CDR2: LNHDA and SQIVND (reference sequence). The CDR3, as DNA: TGTGCCAGTTCCCCAGGGGGCCCGGCTGCCTACGAGCAGTACGTC. This sequence encodes CASSPGGPAAYEQYV.

The V and J genes are TRBV6-5 and TRBJ2-7; a weak D match, TRBD2 (5 bases). The CDR3 covers 14 residues. The V gene lost 4 bases and the J gene lost 2 bases, with 12 bases spanning the gap. CDR1 is MNHEY and CDR2 is SVGAGI in the germline V gene. In DNA form, the CDR3 reads TGTGCCAGCAGTTGGACTGCCGTGGCCTACGAGCAGTACTTC. Its translation is CASSWTAVAYEQYF.

The chain couples TRBV29-1 to TRBJ2-7; D possibly uses TRBD1 or TRBD2 (6 bases each). From germline, CDR1 is SQVTM and CDR2 ANQGSEA. This CDR3 comprises 13 residues. V gave up 6 bases and J gave up 4 bases, with 16 bases separating them. The chain's CDR3 is CSVTGIGGYEQYF. CDR3 bases: TGCAGCGTAACAGGGATCGGGGGTTACGAGCAGTACTTC.

The chain is built from TRBV6-5 and TRBJ1-4; 12 nucleotides agree with TRBD1. The J segment lost 8 bases and the V segment lost 3 bases, leaving 1 base of the junction unmatched. Germline CDR1 reads MNHEY; CDR2 reads SVGAGI. The CDR3 length is 14 residues. The CDR3 nucleotides read TGTGCCAGCAGTTATGGGACAGGGGGCGAAAAACTGTTTTTT. Translation gives CASSYGTGGEKLFF.

The chain has TRBV9 and TRBJ2-1; a weak D match, TRBD2 (5 bases). V was trimmed by 3 bases and J by 0 bases, leaving 13 bases between them. The CDR3 totals 16 residues. Germline V CDR1 and CDR2: SGDLS, YYNGEE. The CDR3 nucleotides read TGTGCCAGCAGCGGTAGCGAGGACGGCTCCTACAATGAGCAGTTCTTC. Protein product: CASSGSEDGSYNEQFF.

The rearrangement links TRBV30 to TRBJ2-5, with 8 bases fitting TRBD2. After removal of 1 base from V and 5 bases from J, the junction contained 3 bases not matched to a gene. There are 13 residues in the CDR3. Germline V gene data show CDR1 as GTSNPN and CDR2 as SVGIG (reference sequence). The CDR3 loop is CAWSARGGETQYF. The CDR3 region has the DNA TGTGCCTGGAGTGCTCGCGGGGGGGAGACCCAGTACTTC. The full variable domain, completed using reference TRBV30 and TRBJ2-5, is SQTIHQWPATLVQPVGSPLSLECTVEGTSNPNLYWYRQAAGRGLQLLFYSVGIGQISSEVPQNLSASRPQDRQFILSSKKLLLSDSGFYLCAWSARGGETQYFGPGTRLLVL.

This clone was picked up a small number of times. The V call is TRBV9, the J call TRBJ2-1; D unresolved. The germline CDR1 and CDR2 sequences are SGDLS and YYNGEE. Trimming removed 0 bases from V and 10 bases from J, with 8 bases in between. CDR3 length: 12 amino acids. CDR3 bases: TGTGCCAGCAGCGTAGGGAGCCTAGAGCAGTTCTTC. This translates into CASSVGSLEQFF.

There are a few counts of this clone. This chain joins TRBV25-1 and TRBJ1-1; D perhaps matches TRBD1 (5 bases). CDR1 is MGHDK, CDR2 SYGVNS, per germline. V was shortened by 4 bases and J by 5 bases, with 14 bases between the two germline ends. CDR3 size: 14 residues. CDR3 DNA sequence: TGTGCCAGCAGTGGGGAGGGGAGGATGACTGAAGCTTTCTTT. Protein product: CASSGEGRMTEAFF. The full variable domain, in which reference TRBV25-1 and TRBJ1-1 provide the parts outside the CDR3, is EADIYQTPRYLVIGTGKKITLECSQTMGHDKMYWYQQDPGMELHLIHYSYGVNSTEKGDLSSESTVSRIRTEHFPLTLESARPSHTSQYLCASSGEGRMTEAFFGQGTRLTVV.

The chain is built from TRBV9 and TRBJ2-7; maybe TRBD2 (6 bases). The CDR3 has 13 amino acids. Germline values: CDR1 SGDLS, CDR2 YYNGEE. Trimming cost V 0 bases and J 6 bases, with 10 bases left between them. Written as DNA, the CDR3 is TGTGCCAGCAGCGTAGGTGGGGGGAGCGAGCAGTACTTC. Translating it yields CASSVGGGSEQYF.

This chain joins TRBV6-5 and TRBJ1-1, with D unresolved. Germline-derived CDR1 and CDR2 are MNHEY and SVGAGI. Trimming removed 4 bases from V and 4 bases from J, with 10 bases in between. CDR3 length: 13 amino acids. The CDR3 DNA reads as TGTGCCAGCAGTTTCATTTACAGCACTGAAGCTTTCTTT. Translating it yields CASSFIYSTEAFF.

The chain links TRBV28 to TRBJ2-5; possibly TRBD1 for D (6 bases). This CDR3 region has 14 residues. In germline, CDR1 is MDHEN, CDR2 SYDVKM. Deletions cut 6 bases from V and 5 bases from J, with 16 bases between. CDR3 nucleotide sequence: TGTGCCAGCAGACAAACTACAGGGCGCGAGACCCAGTACTTC. Translation gives CASRQTTGRETQYF.